This TCR beta chain was captured in a study of blood T cell repertoires in COVID-19. Study as a whole: Samples of COVID-19 (acute and convalescent) were obtained from the United States, Italy and Spain. Sources were T cells, B-cell-depleted T cells, or PBMCs; the material itself was cDNA or gDNA.

Libraries were prepared by immunoSEQ multiplex PCR; TCRdb keeps only in-frame clonotypes and omits some of them. The table records about 480,000 clones, 85% to 90% of them present only once. Specimen: peripheral blood. The sequence was obtained from a man in his late teens or twenties with COVID-19, enrolled during active disease.

The chain's CDR3 is CASKLAATETQYF. As DNA, the CDR3 is TGTGCCAGCAAACTAGCGGCAACTGAGACCCAGTACTTC. The V gene is TRBV2, the J gene TRBJ2-5; 8 nucleotides match TRBD2. Germline CDR1 is SNHLY and CDR2 is FYNNEI. There are 13 residues in the CDR3. V trimming: 7 bases; J trimming: 5 bases; junction bases outside the gene matches: 6.